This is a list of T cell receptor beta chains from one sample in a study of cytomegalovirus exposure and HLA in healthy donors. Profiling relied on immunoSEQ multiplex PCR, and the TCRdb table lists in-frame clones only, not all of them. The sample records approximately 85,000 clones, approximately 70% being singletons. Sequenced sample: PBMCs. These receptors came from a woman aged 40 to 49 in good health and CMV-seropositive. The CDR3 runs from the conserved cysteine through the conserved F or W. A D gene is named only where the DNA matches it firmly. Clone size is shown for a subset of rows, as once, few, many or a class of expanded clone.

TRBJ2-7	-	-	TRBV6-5	CASRSTGTPYEQYF	TGTGCCAGCAGATCCACAGGCACCCCCTACGAGCAGTACTTC
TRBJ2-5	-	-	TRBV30	CAWSAQHETQYF	TGTGCCTGGAGTGCCCAACATGAGACCCAGTACTTC
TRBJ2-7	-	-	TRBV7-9	CASTLIGGLSHEQYF	TGTGCCAGCACCCTAATTGGGGGCCTGTCCCACGAGCAGTACTTC
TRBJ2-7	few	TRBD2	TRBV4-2	CASSQDASGGYEQYF	TGTGCCAGCAGCCAAGATGCTAGCGGGGGATACGAGCAGTACTTC
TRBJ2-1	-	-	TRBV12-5	CASGLGTVPNEQFF	TGTGCTAGTGGTTTGGGGACAGTACCTAATGAGCAGTTCTTC
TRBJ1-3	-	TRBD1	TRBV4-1	CASSRDRVSIFGNTIYF	TGCGCCAGCAGCCGGGACAGGGTGTCTATTTTCGGAAACACCATATATTTT
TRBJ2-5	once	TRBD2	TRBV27	CASSSRTSGRAEETQYF	TGTGCCAGCAGTTCCAGGACTAGCGGGCGGGCGGAAGAGACCCAGTACTTC
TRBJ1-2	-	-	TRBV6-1	CASSSRQALQGYTF	TGTGCCAGCAGTTCCCGACAAGCCCTCCAAGGCTACACCTTC
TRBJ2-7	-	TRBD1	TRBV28	CASNPRDRAYEQYF	TGTGCCAGCAACCCCCGGGACAGGGCCTACGAGCAGTACTTC
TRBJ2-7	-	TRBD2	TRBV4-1	CASSQDRLANSYEQYF	TGCGCCAGCAGCCAAGATAGACTAGCGAACTCCTACGAGCAGTACTTC
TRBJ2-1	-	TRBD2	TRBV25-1	CASSELSLAGLNEQFF	TGTGCCAGCAGTGAATTGAGTCTAGCGGGACTCAATGAGCAGTTCTTC
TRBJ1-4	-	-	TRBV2	CASSGQTNEKLFF	TGTGCCAGCTCAGGACAGACTAATGAAAAACTGTTTTTT
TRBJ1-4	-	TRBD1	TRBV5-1	CASSLGRDRVIEKLFF	TGCGCCAGCAGCTTGGGACGGGACAGGGTCATTGAAAAACTGTTTTTT
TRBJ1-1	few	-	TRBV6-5	CASSYGASVAKAFF	TGTGCCAGCAGTTACGGGGCAAGCGTGGCAAAGGCTTTCTTT
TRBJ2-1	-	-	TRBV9	CASSARSSSSYNEQFF	TGTGCCAGCAGCGCCCGATCCTCGAGCTCCTACAATGAGCAGTTCTTC
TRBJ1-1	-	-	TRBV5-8	CASSLPYTEAFF	TGTGCCAGCAGCCTCCCGTACACTGAAGCTTTCTTT